This T cell receptor beta chain was observed in a study of human CD8 memory T cell subsets. UMI-labeled 5' RACE produced the TCR beta libraries. One entry per CDR3 protein, without DNA, is what TCRdb gives after re-calling the 5' RACE reads. This sample's table reports some 11,000 distinct CDR3 sequences. The CDR3 runs to 13 residues. Germline V gene data show CDR1 as MNHEY and CDR2 as SMNVEV (reference sequence). The receptor comes from a human donor in good health. Sequenced input: CD8+ T cells from PBMCs. The rearrangement joins TRBV27 to TRBJ2-1. CDR3 in amino acids: CASSYEHGNEQFF.